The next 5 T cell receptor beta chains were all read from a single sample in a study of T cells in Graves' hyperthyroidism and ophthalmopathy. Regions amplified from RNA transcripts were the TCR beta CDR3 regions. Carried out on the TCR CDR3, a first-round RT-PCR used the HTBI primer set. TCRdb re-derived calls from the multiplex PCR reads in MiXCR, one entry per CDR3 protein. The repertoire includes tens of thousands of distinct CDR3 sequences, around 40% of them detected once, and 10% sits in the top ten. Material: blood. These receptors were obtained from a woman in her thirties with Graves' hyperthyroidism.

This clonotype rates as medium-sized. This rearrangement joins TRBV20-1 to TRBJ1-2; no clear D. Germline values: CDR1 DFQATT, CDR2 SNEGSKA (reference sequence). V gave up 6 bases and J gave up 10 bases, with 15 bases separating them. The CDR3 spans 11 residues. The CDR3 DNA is TGCAGTGCCCGGGTAGCAAACGACTACACCTTC. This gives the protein CSARVANDYTF.

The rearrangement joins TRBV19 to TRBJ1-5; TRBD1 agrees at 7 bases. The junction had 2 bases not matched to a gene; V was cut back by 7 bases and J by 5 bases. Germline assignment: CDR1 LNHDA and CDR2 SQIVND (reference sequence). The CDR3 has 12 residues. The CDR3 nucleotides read TGTGCCAGTACCGGACAGGATCAGCCCCAGCATTTT. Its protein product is CASTGQDQPQHF.

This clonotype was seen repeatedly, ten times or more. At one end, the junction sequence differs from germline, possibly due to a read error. Written as DNA, the CDR3 is TGTGCCAGTAGTTTTACAGGGGGGGACTACGAGCAGTGCTTC. Its translation is CASSFTGGDYEQCF. The chain recombines TRBV19 with TRBJ2-7, with TRBD1 as a possible D gene (8 bases). Germline CDR1 LNHDA, CDR2 SQIVND (reference sequence). This CDR3 comprises 14 residues.

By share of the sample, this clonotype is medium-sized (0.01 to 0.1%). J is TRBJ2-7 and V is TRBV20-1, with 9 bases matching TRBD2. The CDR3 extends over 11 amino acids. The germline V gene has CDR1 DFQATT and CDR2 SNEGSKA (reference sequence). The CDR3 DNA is TGCAGCGGGACTAGCCTAGGCGAGCAGTACTTC. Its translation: CSGTSLGEQYF.

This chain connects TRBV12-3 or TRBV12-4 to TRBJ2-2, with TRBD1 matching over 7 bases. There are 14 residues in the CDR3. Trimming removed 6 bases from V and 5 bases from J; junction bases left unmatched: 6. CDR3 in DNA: TGTGCCAGCAGAAGGGACAGACCGACCGGGGAGCTGTTTTTT. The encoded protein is CASRRDRPTGELFF.